This note documents a single T cell receptor (beta chain) sequence. Its target is unknown. Random hexamers served to reverse transcribe roughly 0.5 to 1 ug RNA. An immunoSEQ multiplex PCR amplified TCR beta CDR3 over 54 Vbeta and 13 Jbeta. TCRdb re-called the immunoSEQ multiplex PCR reads with MiXCR, one entry per CDR3 protein. The repertoire has almost 450,000 distinct CDR3 sequences, more than 80% of them found once; the top ten carry roughly 0.11%. The sample originates from a study of CD8 T cells in Susac syndrome. Study outcomes and limitations: As acknowledged by the study, its TCR sequencing and HLA analysis included a relatively small number of individuals.

The study sequenced TCR beta in blood CD8+ and CD4+ T cells. The multiple sclerosis controls were treatment-naive patients, and their relapsing-remitting disease was stable or active. With 5 bases removed from V and 5 bases from J, the gap between germline ends came to 18 bases. This CDR3 region has 15 residues. The germline gives CDR1 MNHEY, CDR2 SMNVEV (reference sequence). This chain joins TRBV27 and TRBJ1-1; perhaps TRBD1 as D (6 bases). The source is a human donor with multiple sclerosis. Sequencing was done on a sample of CD8+ T cells from PBMCs. CDR3 sequence: CASSTRGARWTEAFF. CDR3 DNA sequence: TGTGCCAGCAGTACCCGGGGGGCCCGCTGGACTGAAGCTTTCTTT.